The 16 T cell receptor beta chains below come from one sample, sequenced in a study of beta chain features in type 1 diabetes. Every bit of the isolated RNA underwent reverse transcription, so sequencing read expressed TCRB transcripts. The data were produced by immunoSEQ multiplex PCR, yet TCRdb's version contains in-frame clones alone and is incomplete. The sample lists 300,000 to 450,000 clones, 10% to 15% occurring once. Antigens of these TCRs are unknown. Findings and caveats of the study: Moderate but significant shortening of TCRB CDR3s was recorded in all four CD4+ subsets from Type 1 diabetes patients.

Material: naive CD4+ T cells from blood. The receptors shown here come from a woman in her late teens or twenties with type 1 diabetes.

This clone has a handful of counts. This chain joins TRBV7-9 and TRBJ2-7; 7 nucleotides align to TRBD1. The CDR3 consists of 14 residues. Unmatched junction bases numbered 7, after V lost 5 bases and J lost 3 bases. Germline loops: CDR1 SEHNR, CDR2 FQNEAQ (reference sequence). As DNA, the CDR3 is TGTGCCAGCAGCGATGGACAGGAGAGCTACGAGCAGTACTTC. Translated, it gives CASSDGQESYEQYF.

The rearrangement links TRBV4-1 to TRBJ1-5; possibly TRBD1 for D (5 bases). V lost 6 bases to trimming and J lost 6 bases, with 24 bases between them. CDR3 length: 17 residues. CDR1 and CDR2 from the germline V gene are MGHRA and YSYEKL. The DNA of the CDR3 is TGCGCCAGCAGTAATGACGCGAGGACAAGGGTTGGTCAGCCCCAGCATTTT. Protein product: CASSNDARTRVGQPQHF.

The sample holds a few counts of this clone. The DNA for the CDR3 is TGTGCCAGTACCAGAGGGACTTCTAGAAGTCAGCAGTTCTTC. Protein product: CASTRGTSRSQQFF. The genes are TRBV19 and TRBJ2-1, with a tentative D call TRBD2 (6 bases). Germline V gene lookup returns CDR1 LNHDA and CDR2 SQIVND (reference sequence). V gave up 7 bases and J gave up 11 bases, with 21 bases separating them. The CDR3 length is 14 residues.

Only a few counts were recorded for this clone. The chain recombines TRBV5-1 with TRBJ2-7, with a possible D match to TRBD1 (6 bases). Germline V gene lookup returns CDR1 SGHRS and CDR2 YFSETQ. V lost 2 bases, J lost 3 bases, and 18 bases lay in between. This CDR3 has 16 residues. CDR3 bases: TGCGCCAGCAGCTTTACCGGGACACCGAGTGTCTACGAGCAGTACTTC. This translates into CASSFTGTPSVYEQYF.

This clone has a handful of counts. The chain couples TRBV15 to TRBJ2-5; a weak D match, TRBD1 (6 bases). Looked up from germline, CDR1 is LNHNV and CDR2 is YYDKDF (reference sequence). The CDR3 is 15 amino acids. Between the trimmed V and J ends, which lost 2 bases and 1 base, there was a span of 11 bases. The DNA for the CDR3 is TGTGCCACCAGCAGAAATCGACAGGTCCAAGAGACCCAGTACTTC. Its protein is CATSRNRQVQETQYF.

The chain links TRBV2 to TRBJ1-1; TRBD1 aligns across 7 bases. Germline V lookup: CDR1 SNHLY, CDR2 FYNNEI. After removal of 3 bases from V and 2 bases from J, the junction contained 6 bases not matched to a gene. The CDR3 contains 15 residues. CDR3 loop: CASSERQGLNTEAFF. CDR3 sequence (DNA): TGTGCCAGCAGTGAGAGACAGGGCCTAAACACTGAAGCTTTCTTT.

This clone was seen only a few times. The chain combines TRBV15 with TRBJ2-3; 14 nucleotides agree with TRBD2. The CDR3 loop spans 16 amino acids. The V and J ends lost 5 bases and 4 bases, in that order; junction bases with no gene match: 5. Germline values: CDR1 LNHNV, CDR2 YYDKDF (reference sequence). CDR3 protein: CATSGGGLAGADTQYF. CDR3 sequence (DNA): TGTGCCACCAGCGGAGGGGGACTAGCGGGAGCAGATACGCAGTATTTT.

The J gene is TRBJ2-2, the V gene TRBV28; tentatively, D is TRBD2 (5 bases). This CDR3 has 13 amino acids. V lost 10 bases and J lost 2, with 11 bases in between. Germline CDR1 and CDR2: MDHEN and SYDVKM. The CDR3 loop reads CATFGVNTGELFF. DNA of the CDR3: TGTGCCACCTTCGGGGTTAACACCGGGGAGCTGTTTTTT.

The chain carries TRBV5-1 and TRBJ2-6, with D hard to call. The CDR3 totals 16 residues. Trimming removed 2 bases from V and 0 bases from J, with 9 bases in between. The V gene's germline CDR1 is SGHRS and CDR2 YFSETQ. This chain's CDR3 is CASSFSTGSGANVLTF. The DNA of the CDR3 is TGCGCCAGCAGCTTTTCGACGGGCTCTGGGGCCAACGTCCTGACTTTC.

The chain combines TRBV5-4 with TRBJ2-7, with 7 bases that match TRBD1. After removal of 4 bases from V and 0 bases from J, the junction contained 4 bases not matched to a gene. The CDR3 extends over 14 amino acids. Germline assignment: CDR1 SGHNT and CDR2 YYREEE (reference sequence). CDR3 protein: CASSRSGGSYEQYF. DNA for the CDR3: TGTGCCAGCAGCCGGTCAGGGGGCTCCTACGAGCAGTACTTC.

This sequence joins TRBV5-4 and TRBJ2-1; 11 nucleotides align to TRBD2. Germline V gene sequence: CDR1 SGHNT, CDR2 YYREEE (reference sequence). The V gene end was trimmed by 4 bases and the J gene end by 10 bases; junction bases not matched to a gene: 13. This CDR3 contains 16 residues. CDR3 nucleotides: TGTGCCAGCAGCCCGCAGACTAGCGGGGTTGTTGGAGAGCAGTTCTTC. It specifies CASSPQTSGVVGEQFF.

The chain has TRBV11-2 and TRBJ2-7; perhaps TRBD1 as D (5 bases). There are 15 residues in the CDR3. Germline loops: CDR1 SGHAT, CDR2 FQNNGV. The germline V and J ends were trimmed by 2 bases and 0 bases, with 11 bases remaining between them. CDR3 bases: TGTGCCAGCAGCTTACCAGGGTTGAGCTCCTACGAGCAGTACTTC. This gives the protein CASSLPGLSSYEQYF.

V usage is TRBV29-1 and J usage is TRBJ1-5; D is possibly TRBD1 (5 bases). V was shortened by 5 bases and J by 4 bases, with 12 bases between the two germline ends. The CDR3 is made up of 13 amino acids. Germline loops: CDR1 SQVTM, CDR2 ANQGSEA. CDR3 sequence: CSVSRGLNQPQHF. The CDR3 nucleotides read TGCAGCGTTTCCCGGGGACTTAATCAGCCCCAGCATTTT.

The V and J genes are TRBV28 and TRBJ2-5; 7 nucleotides match TRBD2. There are 13 residues in the CDR3. Germline V gene sequence: CDR1 MDHEN, CDR2 SYDVKM. The junction had 4 bases not matched to a gene; V was cut back by 3 bases and J by 6 bases. CDR3: CASSFGGTQTQYF. The CDR3 nucleotides are TGTGCCAGCAGTTTCGGGGGGACGCAGACCCAGTACTTC.

The gene calls are TRBV6-5 and TRBJ2-1, with D maybe TRBD1 (6 bases). V was shortened by 5 bases and J by 7 bases, with 9 bases between the two germline ends. CDR1 is MNHEY and CDR2 is SVGAGI in the germline V gene. CDR3 length equals 12 residues. DNA of the CDR3: TGTGCCAGCAGTCAACAGGGTAATGAGCAGTTCTTC. Translated: CASSQQGNEQFF.

The chain couples TRBV10-3 to TRBJ2-7, with 9 bases that match TRBD2. The CDR3 runs 13 residues. In germline, CDR1 is ENHRY, CDR2 SYGVKD. The J segment lost 5 bases and the V segment lost 8 bases, leaving 7 bases of the junction unmatched. This CDR3 is CAIRGSGGHEQYF. In DNA, the CDR3 is TGTGCCATCCGCGGTAGCGGGGGCCACGAGCAGTACTTC.